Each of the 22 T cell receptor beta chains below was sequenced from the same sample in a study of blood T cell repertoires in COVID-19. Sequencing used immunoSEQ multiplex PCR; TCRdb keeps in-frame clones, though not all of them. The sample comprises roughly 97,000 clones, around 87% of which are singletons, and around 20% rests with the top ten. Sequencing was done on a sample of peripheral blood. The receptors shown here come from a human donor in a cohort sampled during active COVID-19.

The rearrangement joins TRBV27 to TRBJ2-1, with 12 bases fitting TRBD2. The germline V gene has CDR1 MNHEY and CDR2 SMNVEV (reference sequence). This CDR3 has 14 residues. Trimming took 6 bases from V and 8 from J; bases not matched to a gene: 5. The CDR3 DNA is TGTGCCAGCAGCAGACTAGCGGGAGAGGATGAGCAGTTCTTC. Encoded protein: CASSRLAGEDEQFF.

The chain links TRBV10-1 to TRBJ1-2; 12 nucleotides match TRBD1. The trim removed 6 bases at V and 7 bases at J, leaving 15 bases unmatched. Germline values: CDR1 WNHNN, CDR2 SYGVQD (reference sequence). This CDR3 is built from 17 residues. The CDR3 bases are TGCGCCAGCAGATTCCGGGACAGGGGGCCGGTAGGAGGTGGCTACACCTTC. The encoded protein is CASRFRDRGPVGGGYTF.

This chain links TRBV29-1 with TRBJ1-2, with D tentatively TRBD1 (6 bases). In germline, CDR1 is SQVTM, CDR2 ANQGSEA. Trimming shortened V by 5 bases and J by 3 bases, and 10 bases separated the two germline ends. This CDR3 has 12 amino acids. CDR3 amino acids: CSVPKGDYGYTF. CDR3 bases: TGCAGCGTTCCAAAGGGGGACTATGGCTACACCTTC.

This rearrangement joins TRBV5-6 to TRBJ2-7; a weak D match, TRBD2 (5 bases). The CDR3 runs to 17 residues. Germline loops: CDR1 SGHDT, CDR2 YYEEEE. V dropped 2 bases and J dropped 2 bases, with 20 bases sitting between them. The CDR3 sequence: CASSFRGSSFLAYEQYF. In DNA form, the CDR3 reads TGTGCCAGCAGCTTCCGGGGAAGCAGTTTTTTGGCCTACGAGCAGTACTTC.

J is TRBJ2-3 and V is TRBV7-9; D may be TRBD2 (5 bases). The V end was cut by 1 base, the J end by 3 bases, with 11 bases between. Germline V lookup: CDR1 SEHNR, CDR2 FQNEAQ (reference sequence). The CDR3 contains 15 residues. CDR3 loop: CASSLVLEVTDTQYF. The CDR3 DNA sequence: TGTGCCAGCAGCTTAGTTTTGGAGGTTACAGATACGCAGTATTTT.

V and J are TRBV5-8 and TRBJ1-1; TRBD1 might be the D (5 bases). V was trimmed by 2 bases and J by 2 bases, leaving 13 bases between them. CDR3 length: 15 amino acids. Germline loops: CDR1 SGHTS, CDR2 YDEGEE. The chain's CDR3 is CASSLGDTVNTEAFF. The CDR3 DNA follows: TGTGCCAGCAGCTTAGGGGATACGGTTAACACTGAAGCTTTCTTT.

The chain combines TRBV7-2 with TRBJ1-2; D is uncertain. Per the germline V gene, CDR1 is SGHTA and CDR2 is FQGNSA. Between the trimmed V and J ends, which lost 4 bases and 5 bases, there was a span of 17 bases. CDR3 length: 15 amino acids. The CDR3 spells CASSYGAAGDYGYTF. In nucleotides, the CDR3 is TGTGCCAGCAGCTACGGCGCAGCAGGCGATTATGGCTACACCTTC. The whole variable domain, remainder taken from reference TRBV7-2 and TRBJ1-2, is GAGVSQSPSNKVTEKGKDVELRCDPISGHTALYWYRQSLGQGLEFLIYFQGNSAPDKSGLPSDRFSAERTGGSVSTLTIQRTQQEDSAVYLCASSYGAAGDYGYTFGSGTRLTVV.

This CDR3 is CASSSAQTGVREKLFF. Here the CDR3 DNA reads TGTGCCAGCAGCTCGGCTCAAACAGGGGTTCGGGAAAAACTGTTTTTT. V gene TRBV5-4 combines with J gene TRBJ1-4; TRBD1 matches 7 bases. The CDR3 consists of 16 residues. V trimming: 3 bases; J trimming: 8 bases; junction bases outside the gene matches: 13. The V gene's germline CDR1 is SGHNT and CDR2 YYREEE (reference sequence).

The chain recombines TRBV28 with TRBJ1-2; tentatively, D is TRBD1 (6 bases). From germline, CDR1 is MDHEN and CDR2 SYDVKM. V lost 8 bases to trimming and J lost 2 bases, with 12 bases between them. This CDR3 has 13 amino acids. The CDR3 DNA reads TGTGCCAGCTATGGGACACCCAACTATGGCTACACCTTC. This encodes CASYGTPNYGYTF.

The CDR3 spells CASSDTYASYGYF. CDR3 nucleotides: TGTGCCAGCAGTGATACTTACGCCTCCTACGGTTATTTT. The chain recombines TRBV6-1 with TRBJ2-3; no clear D. Germline V gene lookup returns CDR1 MNHNS and CDR2 SASEGT. The V end lost 3 bases, the J end lost 15 bases, and 19 bases lay between the germline ends. The CDR3 loop spans 13 amino acids.

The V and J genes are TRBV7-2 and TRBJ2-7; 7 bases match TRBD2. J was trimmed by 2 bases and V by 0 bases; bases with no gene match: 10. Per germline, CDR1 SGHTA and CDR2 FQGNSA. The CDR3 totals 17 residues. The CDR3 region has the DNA TGTGCCAGCAGCTTAGCTTTTGAGCGGGACCTTCCCTACGAGCAGTACTTC. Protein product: CASSLAFERDLPYEQYF.

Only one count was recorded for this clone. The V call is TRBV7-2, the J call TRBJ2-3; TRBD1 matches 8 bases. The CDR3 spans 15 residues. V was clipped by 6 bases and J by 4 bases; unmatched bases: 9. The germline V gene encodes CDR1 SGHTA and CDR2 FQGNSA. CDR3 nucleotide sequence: TGTGCCAGCAGTTTCACAGGGGGAATCTCAGATACGCAGTATTTT. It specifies CASSFTGGISDTQYF.

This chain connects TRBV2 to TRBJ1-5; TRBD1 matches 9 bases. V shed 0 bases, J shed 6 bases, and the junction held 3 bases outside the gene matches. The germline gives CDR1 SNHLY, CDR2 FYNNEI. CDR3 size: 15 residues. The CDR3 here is CASSEAGTGLQPQHF. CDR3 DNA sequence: TGTGCCAGCAGTGAAGCGGGGACAGGGCTTCAGCCCCAGCATTTT. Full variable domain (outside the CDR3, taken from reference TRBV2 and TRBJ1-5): EPEVTQTPSHQVTQMGQEVILRCVPISNHLYFYWYRQILGQKVEFLVSFYNNEISEKSEIFDDQFSVERPDGSNFTLKIRSTKLEDSAMYFCASSEAGTGLQPQHFGDGTRLSIL.

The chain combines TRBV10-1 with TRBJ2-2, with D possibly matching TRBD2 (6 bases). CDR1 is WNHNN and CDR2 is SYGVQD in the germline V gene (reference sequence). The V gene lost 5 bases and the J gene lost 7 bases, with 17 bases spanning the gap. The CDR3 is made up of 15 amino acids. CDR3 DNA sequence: TGCGCCAGCAGTCGTATCGGGGGAATGAGCGGGGAGCTGTTTTTT. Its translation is CASSRIGGMSGELFF.

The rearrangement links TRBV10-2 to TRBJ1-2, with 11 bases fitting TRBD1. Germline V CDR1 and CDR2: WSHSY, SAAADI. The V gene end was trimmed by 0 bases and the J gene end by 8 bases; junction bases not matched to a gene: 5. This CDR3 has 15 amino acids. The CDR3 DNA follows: TGCGCCAGCAGTGAGTCTTGGACAGGGGGCGAAGGCTACACCTTC. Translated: CASSESWTGGEGYTF.

The DNA of the CDR3 is TGTGCCAGCAGTCGGACAGCTTCCTACAATGAGCAGTTCTTC. It encodes CASSRTASYNEQFF. This chain joins TRBV6-5 and TRBJ2-1, with D maybe TRBD1 (6 bases). With 5 bases removed from V and 1 base from J, the gap between germline ends came to 9 bases. There are 14 residues in the CDR3. CDR1 MNHEY and CDR2 SVGAGI come from the germline V gene.

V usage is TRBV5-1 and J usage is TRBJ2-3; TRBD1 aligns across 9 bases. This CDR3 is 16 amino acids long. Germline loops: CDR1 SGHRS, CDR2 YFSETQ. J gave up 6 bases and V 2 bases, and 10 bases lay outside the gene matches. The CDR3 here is CASSFFSTGGMDTQYF. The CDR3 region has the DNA TGCGCCAGCAGCTTCTTTTCAACAGGGGGCATGGATACGCAGTATTTT.

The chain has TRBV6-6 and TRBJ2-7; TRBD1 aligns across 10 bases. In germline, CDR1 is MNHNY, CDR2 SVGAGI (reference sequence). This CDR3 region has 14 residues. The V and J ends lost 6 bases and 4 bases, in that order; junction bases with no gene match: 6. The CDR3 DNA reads TGTGCCAGCAGGCTGGGACAGGGGCTTTACGAGCAGTACTTC. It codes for CASRLGQGLYEQYF.

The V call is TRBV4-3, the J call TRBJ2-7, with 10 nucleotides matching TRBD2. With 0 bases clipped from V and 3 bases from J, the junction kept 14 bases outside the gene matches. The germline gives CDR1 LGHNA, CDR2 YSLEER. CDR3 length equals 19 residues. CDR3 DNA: TGCGCCAGCAGCCAAGATTGGGATCCCAGCGGGAGGGCCAACTACGAGCAGTACTTC. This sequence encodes CASSQDWDPSGRANYEQYF.

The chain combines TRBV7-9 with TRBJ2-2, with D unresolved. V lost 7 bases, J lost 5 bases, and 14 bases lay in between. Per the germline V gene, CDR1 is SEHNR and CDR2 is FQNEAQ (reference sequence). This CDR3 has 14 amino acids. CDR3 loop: CASTPAPGTGELFF. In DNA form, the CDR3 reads TGTGCCAGCACCCCAGCGCCGGGTACCGGGGAGCTGTTTTTT.

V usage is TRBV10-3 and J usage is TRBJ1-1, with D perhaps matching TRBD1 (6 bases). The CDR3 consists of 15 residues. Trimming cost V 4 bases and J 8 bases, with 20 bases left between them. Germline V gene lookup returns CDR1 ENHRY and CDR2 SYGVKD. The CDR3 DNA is TGTGCCATCAGTGGATCGACAGGCGAGGGAGTAGAAGCTTTCTTT. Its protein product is CAISGSTGEGVEAFF.

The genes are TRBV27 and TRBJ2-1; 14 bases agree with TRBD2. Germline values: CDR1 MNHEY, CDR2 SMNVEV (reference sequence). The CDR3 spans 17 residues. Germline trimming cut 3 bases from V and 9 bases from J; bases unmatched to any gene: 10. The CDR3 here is CASSLSGLAGEMVEQFF. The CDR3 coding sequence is TGTGCCAGCAGTTTGTCGGGACTAGCGGGAGAAATGGTTGAGCAGTTCTTC.